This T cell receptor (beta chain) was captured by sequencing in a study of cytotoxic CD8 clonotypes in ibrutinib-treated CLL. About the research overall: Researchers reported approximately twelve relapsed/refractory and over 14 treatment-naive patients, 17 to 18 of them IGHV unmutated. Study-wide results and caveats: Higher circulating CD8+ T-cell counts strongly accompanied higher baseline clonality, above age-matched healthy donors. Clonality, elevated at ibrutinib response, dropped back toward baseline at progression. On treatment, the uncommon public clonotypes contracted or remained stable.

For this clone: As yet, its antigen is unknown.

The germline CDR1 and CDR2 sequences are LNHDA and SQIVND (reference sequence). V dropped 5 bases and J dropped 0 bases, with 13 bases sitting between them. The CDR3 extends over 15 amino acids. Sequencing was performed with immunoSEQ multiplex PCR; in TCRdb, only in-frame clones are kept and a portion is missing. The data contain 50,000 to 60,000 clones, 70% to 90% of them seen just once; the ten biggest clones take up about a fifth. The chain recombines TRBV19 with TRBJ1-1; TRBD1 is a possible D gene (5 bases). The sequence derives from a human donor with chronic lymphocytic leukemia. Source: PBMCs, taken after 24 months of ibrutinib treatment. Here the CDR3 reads CASSRLDILNTEAFF. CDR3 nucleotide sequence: TGTGCCAGTAGTCGATTGGACATACTGAACACTGAAGCTTTCTTT.